Following are 20 T cell receptor beta chains from one sample sequenced in a study of PD-1 blockade in classical Hodgkin lymphoma. All trial patients relapsed after autologous stem cell transplantation. The data were produced by immunoSEQ multiplex PCR, yet TCRdb's version contains in-frame clones alone and is incomplete. The sample shows 15,000 to 20,000 clones, under 85% of them seen only once. The specimen was peripheral blood mononuclear cells (PBMCs), collected at baseline. The source of these receptors is a human donor with classical Hodgkin lymphoma.

The V call is TRBV5-4, the J call TRBJ2-1, with D perhaps given as TRBD1 or TRBD2 (5 bases each). The germline gives CDR1 SGHNT, CDR2 YYREEE (reference sequence). Trimming shortened V by 0 bases and J by 9 bases, and 10 bases separated the two germline ends. The CDR3 contains 13 residues. Here the CDR3 DNA reads TGTGCCAGCAGCTTGGCCGGGACCAGTGAGCAGTTCTTC. It encodes CASSLAGTSEQFF.

The chain links TRBV5-1 to TRBJ1-1; D unresolved. Germline assignment: CDR1 SGHRS and CDR2 YFSETQ. Trimming removed 0 bases at V and 0 bases at J, with 6 bases between. This CDR3 spans 14 amino acids. CDR3: CASSLAVMNTEAFF. As DNA, the CDR3 is TGCGCCAGCAGCTTGGCAGTCATGAACACTGAAGCTTTCTTT.

This chain joins TRBV6-1 and TRBJ2-1; 11 bases are shared with TRBD2. Germline trimming cut 1 base from V and 0 bases from J; bases unmatched to any gene: 8. The CDR3 is made up of 19 amino acids. Germline loops: CDR1 MNHNS, CDR2 SASEGT. In DNA, the CDR3 is TGTGCCAGCAGTGAAGTGATCCTAGCGGGAGGAGCCTCCTACAATGAGCAGTTCTTC. It codes for CASSEVILAGGASYNEQFF.

The chain is built from TRBV14 and TRBJ2-5; unclear D gene. V was trimmed by 4 bases and J by 1 base, leaving 7 bases between them. Germline V gene sequence: CDR1 SGHDN, CDR2 FVKESK. The CDR3 sequence is 13 residues long. The CDR3 DNA is TGTGCCAGCAGCCCTAGACTCCAAGAGACCCAGTACTTC. Translating gives CASSPRLQETQYF.

This sequence joins TRBV27 and TRBJ2-3; possible D gene TRBD1, 6 bases. The CDR3 sequence is 14 residues long. The germline V and J ends were trimmed by 6 bases and 3 bases, with 13 bases remaining between them. Germline V gene data show CDR1 as MNHEY and CDR2 as SMNVEV (reference sequence). The chain's CDR3 is CASSTLQGTDTQYF. The CDR3, as DNA: TGTGCCAGCAGCACACTTCAGGGGACAGATACGCAGTATTTT.

CDR3 sequence (DNA): TGTGCCATCAGCGGCTTAGCGGGCTCCTACGAGCAGTACTTC. Its protein is CAISGLAGSYEQYF. The gene calls are TRBV10-3 and TRBJ2-7, with 7 bases that match TRBD2. J gave up 0 bases and V 6 bases, and 5 bases lay outside the gene matches. From germline, CDR1 is ENHRY and CDR2 SYGVKD. The CDR3 has 14 amino acids.

The chain uses TRBV30 and TRBJ2-4, with unresolved D. This CDR3 is built from 11 residues. Trimming took 1 base from V and 6 from J, leaving 4 bases between them. Germline CDR1 GTSNPN, CDR2 SVGIG (reference sequence). CDR3: CAWSGGNIQYF. The CDR3 DNA follows: TGTGCCTGGAGTGGAGGAAACATTCAGTACTTC.

The rearrangement joins TRBV28 to TRBJ2-1, with D unclear. V dropped 10 bases and J dropped 3 bases, with 4 bases sitting between them. Germline CDR1 is MDHEN and CDR2 is SYDVKM. This CDR3 contains 10 residues. This chain's CDR3 is CATVYNEQFF. The CDR3 region has the DNA TGTGCCACAGTCTACAATGAGCAGTTCTTC. The full variable domain, its missing parts supplied by reference TRBV28 and TRBJ2-1, is DVKVTQSSRYLVKRTGEKVFLECVQDMDHENMFWYRQDPGLGLRLIYFSYDVKMKEKGDIPEGYSVSREKKERFSLILESASTNQTSMYLCATVYNEQFFGPGTRLTVL.

V usage is TRBV7-2 and J usage is TRBJ1-2; D unresolved. Germline values: CDR1 SGHTA, CDR2 FQGNSA. The CDR3 has 13 amino acids. The V end lost 3 bases, the J end lost 7 bases, and 12 bases lay between the germline ends. CDR3 sequence reads: CASSFPNLPGYTF. The CDR3 DNA is TGTGCCAGCAGCTTCCCTAATCTGCCTGGCTACACCTTC.

This clone was found a few times. CDR3 loop: CASSFLLNTEAFF. DNA of the CDR3: TGTGCCAGCAGCTTCCTTCTAAACACTGAAGCTTTCTTT. J is TRBJ1-1 and V is TRBV7-2; D call uncertain. The CDR3 runs to 13 residues. The V end lost 3 bases, the J end lost 2 bases, and 7 bases lay between the germline ends. Germline V gives CDR1 SGHTA, CDR2 FQGNSA.

This chain joins TRBV6-5 and TRBJ2-1, with 7 bases lining up with TRBD2. This CDR3 comprises 15 residues. The germline V gene encodes CDR1 MNHEY and CDR2 SVGAGI. V trimming: 2 bases; J trimming: 1 base; junction bases outside the gene matches: 2. CDR3 loop: CASSYRAGSYNEQFF. In DNA, the CDR3 is TGTGCCAGCAGTTACAGAGCGGGATCCTACAATGAGCAGTTCTTC.

This clone was counted once. This rearrangement joins TRBV18 to TRBJ1-5, with D unclear. This CDR3 is 14 amino acids long. Per the germline V gene, CDR1 is KGHSH and CDR2 is LQKENI. Trimming removed 4 bases at V and 2 bases at J, with 9 bases between. The CDR3 loop is CASSQGWGNQPQHF. The CDR3 DNA reads TGTGCCAGCTCACAGGGCTGGGGCAATCAGCCCCAGCATTTT.

The V and J genes are TRBV6-5 and TRBJ2-5; D might be TRBD2 (5 bases). The V gene's germline CDR1 is MNHEY and CDR2 SVGAGI. Trimming took off 0 bases at V and 0 bases at J, with 8 bases between the two ends. The CDR3 loop spans 15 amino acids. In DNA, the CDR3 is TGTGCCAGCAGTTACTCTCGGACTTACCAAGAGACCCAGTACTTC. Amino acid sequence: CASSYSRTYQETQYF.

The chain has TRBV6-1 and TRBJ2-7; D is perhaps TRBD1 or TRBD2 (5 bases each). Germline CDR1 is MNHNS and CDR2 is SASEGT. CDR3 size: 15 residues. Trimming pared 7 bases from V and 1 base from J, leaving 17 bases between. CDR3 in amino acids: CASTTDRDGSYEQYF. Written as DNA, the CDR3 is TGTGCCAGCACCACAGATAGGGACGGATCCTACGAGCAGTACTTC.

This rearrangement joins TRBV28 to TRBJ1-2; possible D gene TRBD1, 5 bases. This CDR3 contains 15 residues. V shed 2 bases and J shed 1 base, with 11 bases lying between them. In germline, CDR1 is MDHEN, CDR2 SYDVKM. This CDR3 is CASSLGGVNNYGYTF. CDR3 sequence (DNA): TGTGCCAGCAGTTTAGGAGGGGTAAATAACTATGGCTACACCTTC.

This clone has a handful of counts. The genes are TRBV11-1 and TRBJ2-3; possibly TRBD2 for D (5 bases). Germline CDR1 and CDR2: SGHAT and FQDESV (reference sequence). This CDR3 region has 15 residues. V shed 5 bases and J shed 6 bases, with 18 bases lying between them. CDR3 DNA sequence: TGTGCCAGCAGCCTCTCGGGGAATGGGATGGATACGCAGTATTTT. Protein sequence: CASSLSGNGMDTQYF.

The CDR3 protein is CASSVGFQPQHF. Written as DNA, the CDR3 is TGTGCCAGCAGCGTCGGTTTTCAGCCCCAGCATTTT. The chain carries TRBV7-2 and TRBJ1-5, with unresolved D. The CDR3 loop spans 12 amino acids. Germline loops: CDR1 SGHTA, CDR2 FQGNSA. Trimming left V 5 bases short and J 6 bases short, with 8 bases between.

J is TRBJ1-3 and V is TRBV9; D remains unclear. The V gene's germline CDR1 is SGDLS and CDR2 YYNGEE. The CDR3 has 15 amino acids. Trimming shortened V by 4 bases and J by 0 bases, and 11 bases separated the two germline ends. The CDR3, as DNA: TGTGCCAGCAGCTTCCTGGACGACTCTGGAAACACCATATATTTT. This codes for CASSFLDDSGNTIYF.

This sequence joins TRBV6-5 and TRBJ2-5; no firm D call. CDR3 length equals 11 residues. Trimming took 2 bases from V and 8 from J, leaving 6 bases between them. Per the germline V gene, CDR1 is MNHEY and CDR2 is SVGAGI. CDR3 DNA: TGTGCCAGCAGTTACCGCGGAACCCAGTACTTC. This codes for CASSYRGTQYF.

The CDR3 sequence is CASSIPGTGPYEQYF. CDR3 DNA: TGTGCCAGTAGTATCCCCGGGACAGGGCCCTACGAGCAGTACTTC. V and J are TRBV19 and TRBJ2-7; TRBD1 matches at 9 bases. The germline V gene encodes CDR1 LNHDA and CDR2 SQIVND (reference sequence). The CDR3 spans 15 residues. With V trimmed by 3 bases and J by 2 bases, 5 bases remained unmatched.